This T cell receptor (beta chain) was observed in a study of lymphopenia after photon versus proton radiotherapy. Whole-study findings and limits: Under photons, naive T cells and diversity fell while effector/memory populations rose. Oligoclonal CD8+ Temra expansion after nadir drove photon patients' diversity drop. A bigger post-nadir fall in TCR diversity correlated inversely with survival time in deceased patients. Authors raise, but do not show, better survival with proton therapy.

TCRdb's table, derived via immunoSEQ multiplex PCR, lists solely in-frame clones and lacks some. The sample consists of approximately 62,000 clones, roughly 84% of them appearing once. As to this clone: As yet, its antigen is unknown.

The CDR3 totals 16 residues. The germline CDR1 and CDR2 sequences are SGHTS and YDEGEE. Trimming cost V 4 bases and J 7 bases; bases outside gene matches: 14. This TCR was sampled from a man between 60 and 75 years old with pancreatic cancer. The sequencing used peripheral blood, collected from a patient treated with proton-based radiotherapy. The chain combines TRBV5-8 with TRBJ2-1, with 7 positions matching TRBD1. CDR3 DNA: TGTGCCAGCAGCCAGAGAGTGTCAAACAGGGGAAATGAGCAGTTCTTC. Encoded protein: CASSQRVSNRGNEQFF.